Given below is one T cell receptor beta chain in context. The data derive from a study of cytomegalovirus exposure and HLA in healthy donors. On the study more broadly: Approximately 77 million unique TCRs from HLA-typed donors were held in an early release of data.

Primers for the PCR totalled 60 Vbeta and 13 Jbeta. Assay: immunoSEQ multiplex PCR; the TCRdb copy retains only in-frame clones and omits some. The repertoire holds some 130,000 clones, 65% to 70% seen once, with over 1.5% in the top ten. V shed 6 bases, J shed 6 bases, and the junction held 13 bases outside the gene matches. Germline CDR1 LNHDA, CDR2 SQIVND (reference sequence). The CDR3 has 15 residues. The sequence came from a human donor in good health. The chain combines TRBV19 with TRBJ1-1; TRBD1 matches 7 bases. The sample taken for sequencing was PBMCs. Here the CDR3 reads CASRPTGQSGPEAFF. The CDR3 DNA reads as TGTGCCAGTAGACCCACGGGACAGTCGGGGCCTGAAGCTTTCTTT.